This T cell receptor beta chain was sequenced in a study of vaccination and CD4 T cells after COVID-19 (dated by TCRdb to between 2022 and 2023). For the wider study: Convalescent patients had a positive SARS-CoV-2 result on nasal swab PCR, and of these patients, some 10 had mild disease and one had severe disease. The convalescent cohort included six males and four females, with two Hispanic individuals, seven Caucasians, two Asians and one multiracial person. Each participant got two doses of either the Pfizer-BioNTech BNT162b2 vaccine (n=8) or the Moderna mRNA-1273 vaccine (n=2). Post-COVID blood samples were collected from convalescent patients a median of approximately 100 days after diagnosis, with a range of about 30 to 170 days. The time from the second vaccine dose to post-vaccine blood sampling had a median of roughly 70 days and ranged from about 12 to 250 days. Overlapping spike peptide pools from SARS-CoV-2 and from the common cold coronaviruses HCoV-NL63, HCoV-OC43 and HCoV-229E were used as culture stimuli. Control cultures used a CEFX viral epitope pool as positive control, an HIV-1 Nef peptide pool as negative control, or no peptide. The spike-specific CD4+ TCR repertoire was compared before and after mRNA vaccination in over 9 COVID-19 convalescent patients and a few infection-naive healthy vaccine recipients. What the authors observed across the whole study: The median count of SARS-CoV-2-reactive clonotypes went up from 20 to 25 after infection to 35 to 40 after vaccination, although the change was not significant. Of the vaccine-specific clones found in convalescent patients, nearly all (304 of 307) were mono-reactive for SARS-CoV-2 spike instead of being cross-reactive with common cold coronaviruses. Relatively few convalescent patients were included in the study, and early timepoints after natural infection were not analyzed. In convalescent patients, a median about 86% of post-vaccine SARS-CoV-2-reactive clones were detected only after vaccination, suggesting vaccine-specific priming.

Library method: PCR. DNA from cultured CD4+ T cells underwent TCR sequencing with the Oncomine TCR Beta short-read assay at the Johns Hopkins FTIC core. The QIAamp micro DNA kit was used to extract genomic DNA from the cultured CD4+ T cells. Oncomine TCR Beta libraries made from cultured CD4+ T cells were pooled using unique dual indexes and sequenced on an Illumina iSeq 100. The paper's data handling went like this. Non-productive sequences were removed, and CDR3s not starting with C, not ending with F or W, or shorter than 7 amino acids were discarded. The MANAFEST web application was used to identify antigen-specific clonotypes by comparing peptide-stimulated wells against reference wells and other culture wells. For a clone to be called positive, the clone needed an FDR below 0.05, an odds ratio above 5, and a productive frequency above 0.1% in at least two of three replicate wells. Clonotypes that were significantly expanded in both SARS-CoV-2 spike wells and at least one common cold coronavirus spike condition were defined as cross-reactive. Similarity between CDR3 sequences was evaluated in R version 3.6.1 using Levenshtein distances (stringdist) and unrooted phylogenetic trees (ape). TCRdb reprocessed the public reads (quality trimming at Q25 with fastp, clone calling with MiXCR) and kept in-frame beta chains. Rows with a matching CDR3 protein are joined into one entry that keeps the most common DNA and genes. These V and J calls derive from TCRdb rather than the authors' analysis. A total of approximately 15,000 distinct CDR3 sequences appear in this sample, roughly half of them only once. The leading ten clones occupy 10% of the sample.

What this sample's treatment or condition label stands for: roughly 11-day PBMC culture with coronavirus spike peptide pools or control peptides (ViraFEST assay). The study used the ViraFEST assay, which expanded antigen-specific T cells with peptide pools and then identified expanded clonotypes by TCR sequencing. The convalescent patients' positive SARS-CoV-2 PCR tests were from March to December 2020, which was before the Alpha, Beta and Delta variants emerged in the United States. About 2 million PBMCs per well were cultured in IMDM with roughly 5.2% human AB serum and 8 to 10 IU/ml IL-2, plus 10 ug/ml peptide pools. On days 3 and 7, half of the culture medium was replaced with fresh IL-2-containing medium. After around 10 days of culture, CD4+ T cells were isolated by negative selection with the EasySep CD4+ T cell isolation kit. Ficoll-Paque Plus gradient centrifugation was used to isolate PBMCs from whole blood, and the isolated PBMCs were then either used fresh or cryopreserved at -140C. In general, triplicate wells were set up for every culture condition.

The CDR3 numbers 13 residues from cysteine through phenylalanine. The kept DNA is CDR3 alone, 39 bases in frame from the first base. CDR1 and CDR2 are drawn from the germline V gene: SGHAT, FQNNGV. To note about this clonotype: Its target antigen remains unknown. Within one base of it there is no much larger clone, and no base qualities were kept.

Sequencing was carried out using CD4+ T cells from blood, cultured in vitro. The chain uses TRBV11-2 and TRBJ2-5, with TRBD2 matching 7 junction bases. This sequence originates from a human donor who had recovered from COVID-19. CDR3 loop: CGTASGYQETQYF. The base sequence is TGTGGCACGGCTAGCGGATACCAAGAGACCCAGTACTTC.